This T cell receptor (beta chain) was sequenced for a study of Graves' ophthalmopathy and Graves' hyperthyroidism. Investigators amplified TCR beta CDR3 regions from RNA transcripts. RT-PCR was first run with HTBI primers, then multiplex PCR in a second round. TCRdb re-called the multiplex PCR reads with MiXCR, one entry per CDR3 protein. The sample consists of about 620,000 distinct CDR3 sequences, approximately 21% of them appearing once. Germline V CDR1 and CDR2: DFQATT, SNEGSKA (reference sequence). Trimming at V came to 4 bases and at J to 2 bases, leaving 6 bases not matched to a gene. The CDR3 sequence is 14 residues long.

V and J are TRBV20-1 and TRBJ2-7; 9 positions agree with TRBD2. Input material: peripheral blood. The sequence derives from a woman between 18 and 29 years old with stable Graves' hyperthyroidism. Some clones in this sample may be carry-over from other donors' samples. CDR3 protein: CSAISGSLTYEQYF. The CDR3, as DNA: TGCAGTGCTATTAGCGGGAGCTTGACCTACGAGCAGTACTTC.